The clone carrying this TCR beta chain was found a few times. This sample stems from a study of control samples from healthy donors and cancer patients. The CDR3 is 12 amino acids. V shed 4 bases, J shed 10 bases, and the junction held 6 bases outside the gene matches. Germline V gives CDR1 SGHRS, CDR2 YFSETQ. Method: immunoSEQ multiplex PCR; TCRdb's copy keeps in-frame clones and lacks some. The sample carries tens of thousands of clones, 91% recorded once. V gene TRBV5-1 combines with J gene TRBJ1-2; 8 bases agree with TRBD1. The sequence was obtained from a middle-aged man with lung cancer. The material sequenced was PBMCs. Here the CDR3 reads CASSPEDRVYTF. DNA for the CDR3: TGCGCCAGCAGCCCGGAGGACAGGGTCTACACCTTC.